Listed here are 15 T cell receptor beta chains from one sample, sequenced in a study of CD8 T cells in ankylosing spondylitis. Whole-study findings and limits: A motif in TCR beta, a set of 8 or 9 highly homologous variants, appeared characteristic of ankylosing spondylitis blood.

Antigens for these TCRs are unknown. One entry per CDR3 protein results from TCRdb running MiXCR on the 5' RACE reads. The table lists about 500,000 distinct CDR3 sequences, about 13% of them singletons. The source material was blood, either unsorted or a sorted T cell fraction (not recorded which). Receptor source: a male donor with ankylosing spondylitis.

This clonotype was seen only a few times. V gene TRBV4-2 combines with J gene TRBJ1-1; D is perhaps TRBD1 (6 bases). Trimming left V 2 bases short and J 7 bases short, with 14 bases between. Germline values: CDR1 LGHNA, CDR2 YNFKEQ. This CDR3 is built from 14 residues. The CDR3 sequence is CASSQPGQAIEAFF. CDR3 sequence (DNA): TGTGCCAGCAGCCAACCGGGACAAGCGATTGAAGCTTTCTTT.

The chain employs TRBV6-1 and TRBJ2-6, with TRBD1 matching 7 bases. CDR3 length equals 16 residues. Germline assignment: CDR1 MNHNS and CDR2 SASEGT. After removal of 5 bases from V and 2 bases from J, the junction contained 6 bases not matched to a gene. This CDR3 is CASSTGAYPGANVLTF. CDR3 in DNA: TGTGCCAGCAGTACAGGGGCGTACCCTGGGGCCAACGTCCTGACTTTC.

This clonotype was seen only once. The CDR3 loop is CASSFDSPNTGELFF. As DNA, the CDR3 is TGTGCCAGCAGCTTCGACAGCCCGAACACCGGGGAGCTGTTTTTT. This chain links TRBV7-9 with TRBJ2-2; TRBD1 might be the D (5 bases). The ends were cut back, 3 bases at V and 0 bases at J, with 8 bases in the middle. Germline assignment: CDR1 SEHNR and CDR2 FQNEAQ (reference sequence). The CDR3 sequence is 15 residues long.

The rearrangement joins TRBV10-2 to TRBJ2-5, with TRBD2 matching over 9 bases. The CDR3 has 14 residues. V was pared by 6 bases and J by 5 bases, with 7 bases of the junction left unmatched. Looked up from germline, CDR1 is WSHSY and CDR2 is SAAADI. This CDR3 reads CASSLAGALETQYF. The CDR3 DNA sequence: TGCGCCAGCAGCTTAGCGGGGGCCCTGGAGACCCAGTACTTC.

This clonotype was found many times. The V and J genes are TRBV6-2 or TRBV6-3 and TRBJ2-7; D possibly corresponds to TRBD1 (5 bases). Germline CDR1 MNHEY, CDR2 SVGEGT. This CDR3 has 14 amino acids. Trimming shortened V by 2 bases and J by 7 bases, and 15 bases separated the two germline ends. CDR3 protein: CASSYETGVREQYV. The CDR3 DNA follows: TGTGCCAGCAGTTACGAAACAGGCGTGAGGGAGCAGTACGTC.

This clonotype was recorded at least ten times. The chain has TRBV12-3 or TRBV12-4 and TRBJ2-3; a possible D gene is TRBD1 (6 bases). CDR3 length: 15 residues. The V end lost 5 bases, the J end lost 2 bases, and 14 bases lay between the germline ends. The CDR3 is CASSPTGINTDTQYF. The CDR3 DNA reads as TGTGCCAGCAGTCCGACAGGAATCAACACAGATACGCAGTATTTT.

The rearrangement joins TRBV7-2 to TRBJ2-5; TRBD2 aligns across 13 bases. V lost 6 bases, J lost 4 bases, and 8 bases stayed unmatched. This CDR3 contains 16 residues. The V gene's germline CDR1 is SGHTA and CDR2 FQGNSA. The CDR3 bases are TGTGCCAGCAGATCCACTAGCGGGAGGGCCGGAGAGACCCAGTACTTC. Amino acids: CASRSTSGRAGETQYF.

V usage is TRBV7-6 and J usage is TRBJ1-6; tentatively, D is TRBD1 (5 bases). Germline CDR1 and CDR2: SGHVS and FNYEAQ. V was trimmed by 5 bases and J by 7 bases, leaving 12 bases between them. The CDR3 contains 14 residues. The DNA of the CDR3 is TGTGCCAGCAGCGCCTCCGGGGGGAATTCACCCCTCCACTTT. It translates to CASSASGGNSPLHF.

This clonotype was seen a handful of times. V is TRBV5-1 and J is TRBJ1-1; no clear D. With 5 bases removed from V and 1 base from J, the gap between germline ends came to 9 bases. CDR3 size: 13 residues. From germline, CDR1 is SGHRS and CDR2 YFSETQ. This CDR3 is CASSASENTEAFF. The CDR3 coding sequence is TGCGCCAGCAGTGCTTCTGAGAACACTGAAGCTTTCTTT.

The chain's CDR3 is CSARQRESWNNEQFF. The CDR3 coding sequence is TGCAGTGCTAGACAGCGGGAGAGCTGGAACAATGAGCAGTTCTTC. V and J are TRBV20-1 and TRBJ2-1, with TRBD2 matching 8 bases. The V and J ends lost 2 bases and 5 bases, in that order; junction bases with no gene match: 8. The CDR3 is 15 residues long. Germline CDR1 and CDR2: DFQATT and SNEGSKA (reference sequence).

The chain joins TRBV20-1 to TRBJ2-3, with D hard to call. This CDR3 region has 13 residues. The V gene lost 7 bases and the J gene lost 3 bases, with 14 bases spanning the gap. The V gene's germline CDR1 is DFQATT and CDR2 SNEGSKA (reference sequence). CDR3 protein: CSVGRDGTDTQYF. The CDR3 nucleotides are TGCAGTGTGGGCAGAGATGGAACAGATACGCAGTATTTT.

This clonotype was picked up a small number of times. CDR3 in amino acids: CASTAEYGRVENEQFF. The CDR3 DNA sequence: TGTGCCAGCACCGCCGAATACGGGAGGGTTGAGAATGAGCAGTTCTTC. V is TRBV6-1 and J is TRBJ2-1; 8 bases align to TRBD2. Trimming removed 7 bases from V and 7 bases from J; junction bases left unmatched: 15. CDR1 is MNHNS and CDR2 is SASEGT in the germline V gene. CDR3 length: 16 amino acids.

This clonotype was counted between two and nine times. CDR3 residues: CASSYPGRREILFF. In DNA form, the CDR3 reads TGTGCCAGCAGTTACCCCGGTCGAAGAGAGATACTGTTTTTT. The rearrangement links TRBV6-2 or TRBV6-3 to TRBJ1-4; no clear D gene. The germline V and J ends were trimmed by 2 bases and 13 bases, with 17 bases remaining between them. CDR3 length: 14 amino acids. Germline V lookup: CDR1 MNHEY, CDR2 SVGEGT.

This clonotype was detected a few times. The chain employs TRBV7-9 and TRBJ1-6; D is perhaps TRBD1 (5 bases). This CDR3 comprises 16 residues. Germline V gene sequence: CDR1 SEHNR, CDR2 FQNEAQ (reference sequence). V was shortened by 0 bases and J by 8 bases, with 14 bases between the two germline ends. DNA of the CDR3: TGTGCCAGCAGCTTAGCGCACAGGACTCTTCATTCACCCCTCCACTTT. Its translation is CASSLAHRTLHSPLHF. Complete variable domain (other parts from reference TRBV7-9 and TRBJ1-6): DTGVSQNPRHKITKRGQNVTFRCDPISEHNRLYWYRQTLGQGPEFLTYFQNEAQLEKSRLLSDRFSAERPKGSFSTLEIQRTEQGDSAMYLCASSLAHRTLHSPLHFGNGTRLTVT.

The gene calls are TRBV20-1 and TRBJ1-4; no clear D gene. Trimming cost V 6 bases and J 1 base, with 12 bases left between them. Looked up from germline, CDR1 is DFQATT and CDR2 is SNEGSKA (reference sequence). The CDR3 is made up of 14 amino acids. CDR3 in amino acids: CSAEEGQTNEKLFF. The CDR3 nucleotides read TGCAGTGCGGAAGAGGGCCAAACTAATGAAAAACTGTTTTTT.